This TCR beta chain was recorded in a study of cytomegalovirus exposure and HLA in healthy donors. The roughly 120-subject validation cohort, separate from the approximately 670-subject first cohort, included the donors. Study conclusions and caveats: Later, an analysis found that TCR clusters from the first cohort tended to co-occur in the 130 or so validation repertoires. Reportedly, cytomegalovirus status was diagnosed with high sensitivity and specificity. A list of 164 TCR beta chains associated with cytomegalovirus was given.

The CDR3 extends over 14 amino acids. Per germline, CDR1 MNHEY and CDR2 SVGAGI. The V gene end was trimmed by 6 bases and the J gene end by 10 bases; junction bases not matched to a gene: 7. Profiled with immunoSEQ multiplex PCR; TCRdb holds only in-frame clones, not every one. The table shows 200,000 to 250,000 clones, with about nine tenths occurring only once. Concerning this clone: Its antigen is not known.

The clonotype was recovered from a young woman in good health and CMV-seropositive. Sequencing used PBMCs. This chain joins TRBV6-5 and TRBJ2-1, with 12 bases lining up with TRBD2. Here the CDR3 reads CASSFTGTSGEQFF. CDR3 in DNA: TGTGCCAGCAGCTTTACCGGGACTAGCGGGGAGCAGTTCTTC.